The T cell receptor (beta chain) under discussion was sequenced for a study of human T cells and chemical hapten exposure. The wider study: Chiefly female patients presented with alopecia areata, totalis or universalis. Small pooled library volume differences mainly caused per-sample TCR yield variation. The study's findings and limits: Unchanged with DPC sensitization were TCRs above 1 in 1000 frequency.

The V gene lost 0 bases and the J gene lost 3 bases, with 3 bases spanning the gap. The CDR3 spans 13 residues. The germline CDR1 and CDR2 sequences are ENHRY and SYGVKD. TCRdb recomputed calls from the RACE reads with MiXCR, one row per CDR3 protein. The sample includes 380,000 or so distinct CDR3 sequences, about 5.4% of them seen just once. Sample time point: pre-sensitization, week 0. Stated treatment: therapeutic diphenylcyclopropenone sensitization with weekly scalp DPC. Researchers extracted total RNA from unfractionated whole blood. The table lists this clonotype with a few counts. Its antigen is currently unknown.

The source material was whole blood, sampled in connection with sensitization to the hapten diphenylcyclopropenone (DPC). The receptor was isolated from a woman aged 18-30 years with alopecia areata. Some clones in this sample may be carry-over from other donors' samples. The chain has TRBV10-3 and TRBJ1-3; D is unclear. As DNA, the CDR3 is TGTGCCATCAGTGAGTCGAATGGAAACACCATATATTTT. Translated, it gives CAISESNGNTIYF.